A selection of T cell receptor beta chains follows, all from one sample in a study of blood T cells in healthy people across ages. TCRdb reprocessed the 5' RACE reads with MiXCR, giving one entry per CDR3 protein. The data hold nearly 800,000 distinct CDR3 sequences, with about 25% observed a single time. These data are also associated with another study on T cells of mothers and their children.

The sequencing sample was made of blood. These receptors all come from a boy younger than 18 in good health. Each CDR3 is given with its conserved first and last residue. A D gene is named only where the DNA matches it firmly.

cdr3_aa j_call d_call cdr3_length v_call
CASSANRGGYEQYF TRBJ2-7 TRBD1 14 TRBV2
CSANPKAGLDEQFF TRBJ2-1 TRBD2 14 TRBV20-1
CASSLAVVGYTDTQYF TRBJ2-3 NA 16 TRBV7-2
CASSLYTDNYGYTF TRBJ1-2 NA 14 TRBV7-2
CASSQDPDGRGNTIYF TRBJ1-3 NA 16 TRBV4-3
CSVESQPSNYGYTF TRBJ1-2 NA 14 TRBV29-1
CASSEGTVNEQFF TRBJ2-1 TRBD1 13 TRBV7-9
CASSEYATGEDGYTF TRBJ1-2 TRBD1 15 TRBV25-1
CASSLSPPSGREQYF TRBJ2-7 TRBD2 15 TRBV5-6
CASSPRPDGYTEAFF TRBJ1-1 NA 15 TRBV28
CASSPRGRVEETQYF TRBJ2-5 TRBD1 15 TRBV28
CASSLLGGAIGEKLFF TRBJ1-4 NA 16 TRBV7-8
CASSPGGTQETQYF TRBJ2-5 NA 14 TRBV5-1
CSARDWGYNEQFF TRBJ2-1 NA 13 TRBV20-1
CASSLAKEETGGSNGYTF TRBJ1-2 TRBD1 18 TRBV5-1
CASSSRLSWTQYF TRBJ2-3 NA 13 TRBV7-2
CASSPGTGDEQFF NA TRBD1 13 TRBV11-2
CASSWGASYNEQFF TRBJ2-1 NA 14 TRBV5-5
CASSRQDEQYF NA NA 11 TRBV6-2/TRBV6-3
CASNGRTGTDTQYF TRBJ2-3 NA 14 TRBV12-3/TRBV12-4
CASSLGLAGGSGNEQFF TRBJ2-1 TRBD2 17 TRBV7-6
CASSYSPVTSGRNEQFF TRBJ2-1 TRBD2 17 TRBV6-5
CASSLESGLAGYYEQYF TRBJ2-7 TRBD2 17 TRBV5-1
CSVKSGSETQYF TRBJ2-5 TRBD2 12 TRBV29-1
CASNGIGQVGELFF TRBJ2-2 TRBD1 14 TRBV2